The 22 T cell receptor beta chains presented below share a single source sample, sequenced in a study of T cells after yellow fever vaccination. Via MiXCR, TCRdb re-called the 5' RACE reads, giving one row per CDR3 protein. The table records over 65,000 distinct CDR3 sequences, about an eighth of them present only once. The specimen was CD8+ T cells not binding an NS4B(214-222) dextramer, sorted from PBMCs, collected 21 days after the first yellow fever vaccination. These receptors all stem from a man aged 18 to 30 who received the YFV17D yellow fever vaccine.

CDR3 sequence (DNA): TGTGCCAGCAGCTGGACTAGCGGCCCCTACGAGCAGTACTTC. Protein sequence: CASSWTSGPYEQYF. The chain is built from TRBV6-2 or TRBV6-3 and TRBJ2-7, with 10 bases that match TRBD2. Germline trimming cut 6 bases from V and 2 bases from J; bases unmatched to any gene: 4. The CDR3 has 14 amino acids. The germline CDR1 and CDR2 sequences are MNHEY and SVGEGT.

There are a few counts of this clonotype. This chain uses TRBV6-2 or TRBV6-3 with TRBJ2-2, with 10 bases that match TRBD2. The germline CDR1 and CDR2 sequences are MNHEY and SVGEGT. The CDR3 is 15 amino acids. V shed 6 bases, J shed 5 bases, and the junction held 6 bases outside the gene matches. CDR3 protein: CASSYSGGNTGELFF. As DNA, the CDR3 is TGTGCCAGCAGCTATAGCGGGGGGAATACCGGGGAGCTGTTTTTT.

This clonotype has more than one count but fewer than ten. For the CDR3, the DNA is TGTGCCAGCAGCTTAGAGGGAGGCCTCCCGGATACGCAGTATTTT. This encodes CASSLEGGLPDTQYF. The V gene is TRBV7-8, the J gene TRBJ2-3; tentatively, D is TRBD2 (6 bases). CDR1 and CDR2 (germline): SGHVS, FQNEAQ. V was pared by 1 base and J by 6 bases, with 14 bases between. This CDR3 has 15 residues. Looking up the rest from reference TRBV7-8 and TRBJ2-3 gives the full variable domain: GAGVSQSPRYKVAKRGQDVALRCDPISGHVSLFWYQQALGQGPEFLTYFQNEAQLDKSGLPSDRFFAERPEGSVSTLKIQRTQQEDSAVYLCASSLEGGLPDTQYFGPGTRLTVL.

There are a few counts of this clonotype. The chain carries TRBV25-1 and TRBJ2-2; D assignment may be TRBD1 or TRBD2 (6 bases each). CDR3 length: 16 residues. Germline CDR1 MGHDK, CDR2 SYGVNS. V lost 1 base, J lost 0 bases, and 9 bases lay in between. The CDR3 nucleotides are TGTGCCAGCAGTGAATGGGGGGCATCGAACACCGGGGAGCTGTTTTTT. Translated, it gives CASSEWGASNTGELFF.

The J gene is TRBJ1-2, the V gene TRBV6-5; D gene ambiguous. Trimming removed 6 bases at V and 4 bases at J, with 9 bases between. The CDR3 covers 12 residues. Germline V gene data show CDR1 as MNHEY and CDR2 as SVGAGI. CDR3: CASSLDGYGYTF. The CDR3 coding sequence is TGTGCCAGCAGCTTGGACGGCTATGGCTACACCTTC.

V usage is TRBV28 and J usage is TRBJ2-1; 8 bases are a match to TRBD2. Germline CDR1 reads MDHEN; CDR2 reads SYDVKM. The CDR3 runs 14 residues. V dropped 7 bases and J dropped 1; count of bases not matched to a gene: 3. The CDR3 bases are TGTGCCAGCACCTTAGCGGGATCCTACAATGAGCAGTTCTTC. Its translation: CASTLAGSYNEQFF.

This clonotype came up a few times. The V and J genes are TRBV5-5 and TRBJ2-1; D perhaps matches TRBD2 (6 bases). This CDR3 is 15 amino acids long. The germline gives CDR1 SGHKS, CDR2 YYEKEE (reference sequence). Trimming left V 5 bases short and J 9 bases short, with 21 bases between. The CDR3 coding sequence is TGTGCCAGCAGTTCGGAGGGAGACAGCGGTGGTGAGCAGTTCTTC. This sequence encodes CASSSEGDSGGEQFF. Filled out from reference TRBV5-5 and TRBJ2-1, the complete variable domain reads DAGVTQSPTHLIKTRGQQVTLRCSPISGHKSVSWYQQVLGQGPQFIFQYYEKEERGRGNFPDRFSARQFPNYSSELNVNALLLGDSALYLCASSSEGDSGGEQFFGPGTRLTVL.

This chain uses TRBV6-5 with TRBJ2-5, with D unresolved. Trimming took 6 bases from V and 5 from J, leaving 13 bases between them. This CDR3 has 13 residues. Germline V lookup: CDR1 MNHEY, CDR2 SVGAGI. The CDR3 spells CASSQDRFETQYF. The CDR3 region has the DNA TGTGCCAGCAGCCAGGACCGGTTCGAGACCCAGTACTTC.

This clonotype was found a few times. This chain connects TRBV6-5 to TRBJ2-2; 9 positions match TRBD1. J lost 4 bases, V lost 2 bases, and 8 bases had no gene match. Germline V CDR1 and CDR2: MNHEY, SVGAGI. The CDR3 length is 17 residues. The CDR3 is CASSYGQGLGVTGELFF. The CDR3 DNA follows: TGTGCCAGCAGTTACGGACAGGGGTTGGGGGTCACCGGGGAGCTGTTTTTT.

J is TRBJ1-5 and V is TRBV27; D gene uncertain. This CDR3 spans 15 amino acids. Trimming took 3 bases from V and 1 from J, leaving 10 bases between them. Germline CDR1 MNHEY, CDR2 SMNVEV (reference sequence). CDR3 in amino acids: CASSFRVGSNQPQHF. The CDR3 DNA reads TGTGCCAGCAGTTTTAGGGTTGGAAGCAATCAGCCCCAGCATTTT.

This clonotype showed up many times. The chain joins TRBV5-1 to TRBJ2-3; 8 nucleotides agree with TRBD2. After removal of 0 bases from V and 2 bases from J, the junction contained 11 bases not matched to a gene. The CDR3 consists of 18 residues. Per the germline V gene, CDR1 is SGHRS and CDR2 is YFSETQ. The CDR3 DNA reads TGCGCCAGCAGCTTGGCCGGGGGAGCGGGGGTTACCACAGATACGCAGTATTTT. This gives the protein CASSLAGGAGVTTDTQYF.

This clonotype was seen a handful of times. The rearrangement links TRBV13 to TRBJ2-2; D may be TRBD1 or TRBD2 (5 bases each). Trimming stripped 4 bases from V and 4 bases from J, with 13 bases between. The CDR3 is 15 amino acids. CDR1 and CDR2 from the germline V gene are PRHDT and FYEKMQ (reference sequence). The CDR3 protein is CASSWRGAGTGELFF. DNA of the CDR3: TGTGCCAGCAGCTGGCGAGGGGCGGGCACCGGGGAGCTGTTTTTT.

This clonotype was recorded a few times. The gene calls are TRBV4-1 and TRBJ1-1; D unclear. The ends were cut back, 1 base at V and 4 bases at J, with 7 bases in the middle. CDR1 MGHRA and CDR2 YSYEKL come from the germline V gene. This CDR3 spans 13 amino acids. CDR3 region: CASSQARITEAFF. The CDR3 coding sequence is TGCGCCAGCAGCCAAGCTCGGATCACTGAAGCTTTCTTT.

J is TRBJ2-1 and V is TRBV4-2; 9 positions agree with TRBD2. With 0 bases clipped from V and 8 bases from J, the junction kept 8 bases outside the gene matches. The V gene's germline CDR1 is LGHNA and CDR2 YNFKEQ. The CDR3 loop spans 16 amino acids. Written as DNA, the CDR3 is TGTGCCAGCAGCCAAGATACTCGCGGGGGGGCGGATGAGCAGTTCTTC. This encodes CASSQDTRGGADEQFF.

For the CDR3, the DNA is TGTGCCAGCAGTGACTCGGCAGGGCAGCCCCAGCATTTT. This sequence encodes CASSDSAGQPQHF. V is TRBV6-4 and J is TRBJ1-5; maybe TRBD1 (5 bases). The CDR3 is 13 amino acids. CDR1 and CDR2 (germline): MRHNA, SNTAGT. V was trimmed by 0 bases and J by 7 bases, leaving 7 bases between them.

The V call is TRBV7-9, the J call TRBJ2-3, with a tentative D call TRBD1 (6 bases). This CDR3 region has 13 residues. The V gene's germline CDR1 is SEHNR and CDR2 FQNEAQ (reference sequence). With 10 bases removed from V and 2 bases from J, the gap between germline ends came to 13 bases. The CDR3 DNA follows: TGTGCCATCGACAGGAGAAACACAGATACGCAGTATTTT. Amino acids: CAIDRRNTDTQYF.

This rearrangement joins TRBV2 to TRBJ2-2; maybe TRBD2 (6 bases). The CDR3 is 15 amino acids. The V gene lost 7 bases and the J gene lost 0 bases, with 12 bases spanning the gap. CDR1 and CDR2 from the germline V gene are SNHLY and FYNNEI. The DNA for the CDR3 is TGTGCCAGCAAAAGCGGGCCTACGAACACCGGGGAGCTGTTTTTT. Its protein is CASKSGPTNTGELFF.

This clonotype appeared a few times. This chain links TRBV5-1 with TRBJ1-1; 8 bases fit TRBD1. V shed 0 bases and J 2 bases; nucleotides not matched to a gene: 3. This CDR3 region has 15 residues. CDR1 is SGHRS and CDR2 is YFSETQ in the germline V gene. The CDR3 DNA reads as TGCGCCAGCAGCTTGGACGGGACAGGAAACACTGAAGCTTTCTTT. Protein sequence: CASSLDGTGNTEAFF.

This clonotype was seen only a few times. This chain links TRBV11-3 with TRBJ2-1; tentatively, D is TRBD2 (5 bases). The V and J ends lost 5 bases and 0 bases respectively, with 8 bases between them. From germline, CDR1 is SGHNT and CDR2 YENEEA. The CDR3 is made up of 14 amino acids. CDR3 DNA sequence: TGTGCCAGCAGCGAGGGTTTCTCCTACAATGAGCAGTTCTTC. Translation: CASSEGFSYNEQFF.

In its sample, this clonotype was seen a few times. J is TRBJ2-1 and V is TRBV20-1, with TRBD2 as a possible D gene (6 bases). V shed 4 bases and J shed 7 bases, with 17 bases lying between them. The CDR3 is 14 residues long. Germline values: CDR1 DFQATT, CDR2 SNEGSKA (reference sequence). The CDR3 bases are TGCAGTGCTATACCTAACAGGAGGGTTAATGAGCAGTTCTTC. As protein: CSAIPNRRVNEQFF.

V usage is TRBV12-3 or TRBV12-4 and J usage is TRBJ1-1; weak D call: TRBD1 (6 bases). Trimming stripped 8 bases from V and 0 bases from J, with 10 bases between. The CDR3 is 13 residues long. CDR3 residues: CASWQGLNTEAFF. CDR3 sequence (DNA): TGTGCCAGCTGGCAGGGGCTGAACACTGAAGCTTTCTTT.

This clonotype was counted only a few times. The CDR3 loop is CASSFRGDTGELFF. The CDR3 region has the DNA TGTGCCAGCAGCTTTCGCGGGGATACCGGGGAGCTGTTTTTT. The rearrangement joins TRBV7-2 to TRBJ2-2; D possibly corresponds to TRBD2 (6 bases). This CDR3 comprises 14 residues. Trimming removed 3 bases from V and 5 bases from J, with 10 bases in between. Germline V CDR1 and CDR2: SGHTA, FQGNSA.